The T cell receptor (beta chain) described here comes from a study of blood T cell repertoires in COVID-19. Study context: The samples span acute and convalescent COVID-19 from the United States, Italy and Spain. PBMCs, B-cell-depleted T cells, or T cells were the source of the cDNA or gDNA that made up the material.

The V end was cut by 6 bases, the J end by 3 bases, with 11 bases between. Germline assignment: CDR1 SQVTM and CDR2 ANQGSEA. The CDR3 contains 12 residues. As originally analysed: Amplified reference gene primers provided the basis for estimating nucleated cell counts. Only in-frame clones appear in the TCRdb table, and some are missing; sequencing was by immunoSEQ multiplex PCR. V, J and clone size were drawn from that table, and D and trimming were deduced from the DNA. The data contain 150,000 or so clones, over 60% of them singletons. Sequences were obtained from peripheral blood. This chain links TRBV29-1 with TRBJ1-2, with a tentative D call TRBD1 (6 bases). The TCR sequence derives from a woman between 65 and 79 years old with acute or convalescent COVID-19. CDR3 in amino acids: CSVRGGDYGYTF. DNA of the CDR3: TGCAGCGTCAGGGGTGGAGACTATGGCTACACCTTC.